The 18 T cell receptor beta chains below were found in one sample sequenced in a study of blood T cell repertoires in COVID-19. The method was immunoSEQ multiplex PCR; TCRdb's version includes in-frame clones alone and lacks a portion of them. The top ten clones hold approximately 2.5% of a sample with some 80,000 clones, around 90% of them seen once. The sample was peripheral blood. All receptors derive from a human donor in a cohort sampled during active COVID-19.

This clone was observed a single time. V and J are TRBV14 and TRBJ1-2, with D perhaps TRBD1 (5 bases). The CDR3 contains 18 residues. Germline CDR1 reads SGHDN; CDR2 reads FVKESK. V gave up 1 base and J gave up 5 bases, with 23 bases separating them. Written as DNA, the CDR3 is TGTGCCAGCAGCCAAGGAGGGGATAGGGGAGGACCCTTTTATGGCTACACCTTC. Its translation: CASSQGGDRGGPFYGYTF.

The gene calls are TRBV7-9 and TRBJ2-7, with TRBD1 matching 8 bases. There are 15 residues in the CDR3. The ends lost 5 bases at V and 3 bases at J; junction bases unmatched: 9. In germline, CDR1 is SEHNR, CDR2 FQNEAQ (reference sequence). Here the CDR3 reads CASSLTGGGLYEQYF. In DNA form, the CDR3 reads TGTGCCAGCAGCCTTACAGGGGGAGGACTCTACGAGCAGTACTTC.

This clone was recorded a few times. The rearrangement links TRBV6-6 to TRBJ1-3, with a possible D match to TRBD1 (6 bases). Trimming removed 2 bases at V and 4 bases at J, with 15 bases between. The CDR3 length is 16 residues. CDR1 and CDR2 (germline): MNHNY, SVGAGI (reference sequence). The CDR3 sequence: CASSYGGGRWGNTIYF. DNA of the CDR3: TGTGCCAGCAGTTACGGGGGGGGGCGTTGGGGAAACACCATATATTTT.

The chain joins TRBV5-1 to TRBJ1-3; no definite D call. With 0 bases removed from V and 0 bases from J, the gap between germline ends came to 10 bases. CDR3 size: 16 residues. The germline V gene has CDR1 SGHRS and CDR2 YFSETQ. CDR3 residues: CASSLGQPSSGNTIYF. The DNA for the CDR3 is TGCGCCAGCAGCTTGGGGCAGCCTAGCTCTGGAAACACCATATATTTT.

The V and J genes are TRBV10-1 and TRBJ2-1; 7 bases match TRBD1. CDR1 is WNHNN and CDR2 is SYGVQD in the germline V gene (reference sequence). After removal of 8 bases from V and 0 bases from J, the junction contained 22 bases not matched to a gene. The CDR3 sequence is 20 residues long. In DNA, the CDR3 is TGCGCCAGCCCCGAGCCCCAGACAGGGTTGGGTAGAAGCTCCTACAATGAGCAGTTCTTC. Encoded protein: CASPEPQTGLGRSSYNEQFF.

CDR3 region: CASSSDRSSGNTIYF. The CDR3, as DNA: TGTGCCAGCAGTTCAGACAGGAGCTCTGGAAACACCATATATTTT. The chain has TRBV6-5 and TRBJ1-3, with D maybe TRBD1 (6 bases). The CDR3 extends over 15 amino acids. The germline V and J ends were trimmed by 4 bases and 0 bases, with 10 bases remaining between them. Germline loops: CDR1 MNHEY, CDR2 SVGAGI.

The rearrangement joins TRBV2 to TRBJ2-1; D perhaps matches TRBD2 (6 bases). This CDR3 region has 12 residues. The germline V gene has CDR1 SNHLY and CDR2 FYNNEI. V lost 7 bases and J lost 9, with 13 bases in between. Here the CDR3 DNA reads TGTGCCAGCAAAAGACTAGTTGGTGAGCAGTTCTTC. Its translation is CASKRLVGEQFF.

This chain uses TRBV5-1 with TRBJ2-7, with a weak D call TRBD1 (6 bases). V lost 4 bases to trimming and J lost 0 bases, with 11 bases between them. The CDR3 is 14 residues long. Germline V lookup: CDR1 SGHRS, CDR2 YFSETQ. The CDR3 region is CASSVQGSSYEQYF. CDR3 DNA: TGCGCCAGCAGCGTGCAGGGGAGCTCCTACGAGCAGTACTTC.

The chain carries TRBV9 and TRBJ1-2, with TRBD1 identical over 9 bases. The CDR3 length is 14 residues. Germline CDR1 SGDLS, CDR2 YYNGEE. V shed 4 bases, J shed 4 bases, and the junction held 5 bases outside the gene matches. CDR3 DNA: TGTGCCAGCAGCAAACAGGGGGCCCCCTATGGCTACACCTTC. Translated: CASSKQGAPYGYTF.

The chain combines TRBV4-3 with TRBJ2-5; the match to TRBD2 covers 9 bases. V dropped 4 bases and J dropped 5; count of bases not matched to a gene: 5. Germline V lookup: CDR1 LGHNA, CDR2 YSLEER. This CDR3 has 14 amino acids. DNA of the CDR3: TGCGCCAGCAGCCCAGGCGGGGGGGGTGAGACCCAGTACTTC. It is translated as CASSPGGGGETQYF.

The DNA of the CDR3 is TGTGCCAGCAGTTCCCCGGGGTCTGCAACCGGGGAGCTGTTTTTT. This sequence encodes CASSSPGSATGELFF. V is TRBV28 and J is TRBJ2-2; D possibly corresponds to TRBD2 (5 bases). V was clipped by 4 bases and J by 5 bases, with 14 bases between them. The CDR3 sequence is 15 residues long. Germline-derived CDR1 and CDR2 are MDHEN and SYDVKM.

The chain recombines TRBV19 with TRBJ2-7; 12 bases are a match to TRBD2. CDR1 LNHDA and CDR2 SQIVND come from the germline V gene (reference sequence). The CDR3 runs to 15 residues. Losses at the gene ends were 3 bases for V and 3 bases for J; bases not matched to a gene: 3. CDR3 nucleotide sequence: TGTGCCAGTAGTATTGGGACTAGCGGGTTCTACGAGCAGTACTTC. It translates to CASSIGTSGFYEQYF.

The rearrangement uses TRBV4-1 and TRBJ1-5; maybe TRBD1 (6 bases). Trimming removed 0 bases from V and 6 bases from J, with 9 bases in between. CDR1 MGHRA and CDR2 YSYEKL come from the germline V gene. The CDR3 contains 14 residues. CDR3 sequence: CASSQDDRSQPQHF. For the CDR3, the DNA is TGCGCCAGCAGCCAAGATGACAGGAGTCAGCCCCAGCATTTT.

The V and J genes are TRBV19 and TRBJ2-2; 9 bases fit TRBD1. Germline-derived CDR1 and CDR2 are LNHDA and SQIVND (reference sequence). The CDR3 is made up of 17 amino acids. Trimming took 3 bases from V and 4 from J; bases not matched to a gene: 9. For the CDR3, the DNA is TGTGCCAGTAGTATCGGCCCCGGGACAGGGATCACCGGGGAGCTGTTTTTT. This gives the protein CASSIGPGTGITGELFF.

The chain employs TRBV2 and TRBJ1-6; D might be TRBD1 (6 bases). The CDR3 contains 12 residues. V lost 7 bases, J lost 10 bases, and 11 bases lay in between. CDR1 SNHLY and CDR2 FYNNEI come from the germline V gene. CDR3 region: CASKQGGSPLHF. In DNA form, the CDR3 reads TGTGCCAGCAAACAGGGTGGATCACCCCTCCACTTT.

The DNA for the CDR3 is TGCGCCAGCAGCCACCAGGACAGGGGCGCCTCACCCCTCCACTTT. Protein: CASSHQDRGASPLHF. V is TRBV4-3 and J is TRBJ1-6; 9 positions match TRBD1. Germline V gene data show CDR1 as LGHNA and CDR2 as YSLEER. This CDR3 is built from 15 residues. V gave up 3 bases and J gave up 10 bases; unmatched junction bases: 7.

The chain uses TRBV5-6 and TRBJ2-2; 8 bases fit TRBD2. Trimming removed 3 bases from V and 3 bases from J; junction bases left unmatched: 10. The length of the CDR3 is 17 residues. Per germline, CDR1 SGHDT and CDR2 YYEEEE. The CDR3 is CASSSISGMGDTGELFF. In DNA, the CDR3 is TGTGCCAGCAGCTCCATTAGCGGGATGGGTGACACCGGGGAGCTGTTTTTT.

The V call is TRBV6-6, the J call TRBJ2-7; D is ambiguous. Germline values: CDR1 MNHNY, CDR2 SVGAGI (reference sequence). This CDR3 contains 13 residues. Deletions cut 2 bases from V and 3 bases from J, with 8 bases between. This chain's CDR3 is CASSYGQYYEQYF. As DNA, the CDR3 is TGTGCCAGCAGTTACGGGCAGTACTACGAGCAGTACTTC.